This TCR beta chain was captured in a study of T cell responses to AZD1222 COVID-19 vaccine. General observations from the study: Receipt of two AZD1222 doses was followed by a rise in Spike-specific TCR breadth and depth. Only a handful of individuals given AZD1222 were seropositive at baseline.

Of note for this clone: The antigen is unknown.

Profiling relied on immunoSEQ multiplex PCR, and the TCRdb table lists in-frame clones only, not all of them. The data hold 150,000 or so clones, with about 90% observed a single time. The CDR3 length is 16 residues. V lost 0 bases to trimming and J lost 2 bases, with 12 bases between them. Germline V gene lookup returns CDR1 SGDLS and CDR2 YYNGEE. V gene TRBV9 combines with J gene TRBJ2-1, with TRBD1 as a possible D gene (5 bases). The TCR sequence derives from an adult in good health. The sequencing used peripheral blood, collected on day 0 of AZD1222 vaccination. The CDR3 is CASSVGAGIAYNEQFF. The CDR3 DNA reads TGTGCCAGCAGCGTAGGGGCAGGGATCGCCTACAATGAGCAGTTCTTC.